A single sample gave rise to the 17 T cell receptor beta chains below, sequenced in a study of T cell repertoires in cytomegalovirus infection. No antigen has been assigned to these receptors. Each CDR3 protein is one row after TCRdb ran MiXCR on the reads. The sample lists about 830,000 distinct CDR3 sequences; less than 35% were seen once. The sample in question was cultured CD8+ T cells from PBMCs, obtained from culture after CMV antigen stimulation. The receptors derive from a human donor in good health (CMV status not recorded). Some clones in this sample may be carry-over from other donors' samples.

This chain connects TRBV6-1 to TRBJ1-5, with D perhaps TRBD1 (6 bases). Trimming took 1 base from V and 0 from J, leaving 13 bases between them. The CDR3 covers 17 residues. Germline V CDR1 and CDR2: MNHNS, SASEGT. As DNA, the CDR3 is TGTGCCAGCAGTGAAGAGGGGGTTGGGTATAGCAATCAGCCCCAGCATTTT. The encoded protein is CASSEEGVGYSNQPQHF.

This clonotype has a handful of counts. The chain is built from TRBV7-9 and TRBJ2-1, with TRBD1 as a possible D gene (5 bases). Germline V gene data show CDR1 as SEHNR and CDR2 as FQNEAQ (reference sequence). V shed 6 bases and J shed 8 bases, with 11 bases lying between them. CDR3 length: 12 amino acids. The CDR3: CASSRGADEQFF. The CDR3 nucleotides read TGTGCCAGCAGTCGTGGGGCGGATGAGCAGTTCTTC.

This clonotype has only one observation. V gene TRBV20-1 combines with J gene TRBJ1-1; D is unclear. The CDR3 length is 14 residues. V lost 0 bases, J lost 1 base, and 9 bases lay in between. Germline CDR1 DFQATT, CDR2 SNEGSKA (reference sequence). CDR3 DNA sequence: TGCAGTGCTAGAGATTACGAAGCGAACACTGAAGCTTTCTTT. Translation: CSARDYEANTEAFF.

V and J are TRBV12-3 or TRBV12-4 and TRBJ1-2, with D uncertain. Trimming removed 2 bases from V and 4 bases from J, with 8 bases in between. The CDR3 covers 13 residues. The CDR3 DNA is TGTGCCAGCAGTTTAACCCAGAGCTATGGCTACACCTTC. It specifies CASSLTQSYGYTF.

Concerning this clonotype itself: Relative to the germline gene, one junction end is altered; a read error may explain this. The rearrangement uses TRBV6-6 and TRBJ2-5, with TRBD2 as a possible D gene (6 bases). The CDR3 length is 14 residues. Per germline, CDR1 MNHNY and CDR2 SVGAGI (reference sequence). CDR3 residues: CASSYGGDAETQYF. The CDR3 DNA reads as TGTGCTAGCAGTTACGGAGGGGACGCGGAGACCCAGTACTTC.

The CDR3 bases are TGTGCCAGCAGGTTACGACAGTCAGAGGAGACCCAGTACTTC. Protein product: CASRLRQSEETQYF. V gene TRBV5-3 combines with J gene TRBJ2-5, with D perhaps matching TRBD1 (5 bases). TRBV5-3 is flagged as an ORF with uncertain function. The CDR3 length is 14 residues. The V end lost 8 bases, the J end lost 5 bases, and 19 bases lay between the germline ends.

There are a few counts of this clonotype. The gene calls are TRBV6-5 and TRBJ2-2; D unresolved. The V end was cut by 0 bases, the J end by 3 bases, with 11 bases between. CDR3 length: 16 amino acids. Germline lookup yields CDR1 MNHEY and CDR2 SVGAGI. The CDR3 region has the DNA TGTGCCAGCAGTTACTCCTCCCCCGGCGACACCGGGGAGCTGTTTTTT. It translates to CASSYSSPGDTGELFF.

This clonotype was seen a handful of times. J is TRBJ1-1 and V is TRBV10-3; the match to TRBD1 covers 7 bases. Germline CDR1 ENHRY, CDR2 SYGVKD. V shed 8 bases and J 4 bases; nucleotides not matched to a gene: 16. CDR3 size: 16 residues. In DNA, the CDR3 is TGTGCCATCCAGGATCCACTACAGGGGATAGGCACTGAAGCTTTCTTT. Encoded protein: CAIQDPLQGIGTEAFF.

This chain links TRBV12-5 with TRBJ2-6; D is unresolved. This CDR3 comprises 14 residues. CDR1 LGHNT and CDR2 FRNRAP come from the germline V gene. Trimming shortened V by 4 bases and J by 1 base, and 5 bases separated the two germline ends. As DNA, the CDR3 is TGTGCTAGTGGTTCGGGTTCTGGGGCCAACGTCCTGACTTTC. Translating gives CASGSGSGANVLTF.

This chain uses TRBV12-3 or TRBV12-4 with TRBJ2-5; D is unclear. Trimming shortened V by 6 bases and J by 3 bases, and 8 bases separated the two germline ends. CDR3 length: 12 residues. The DNA of the CDR3 is TGTGCCAGCAGGGGTCTGAAAGAGACCCAGTACTTC. As protein: CASRGLKETQYF.

This chain joins TRBV19 and TRBJ2-5, with 10 nucleotides matching TRBD2. Per germline, CDR1 LNHDA and CDR2 SQIVND (reference sequence). The CDR3 is 16 amino acids. The V gene end was trimmed by 3 bases and the J gene end by 1 base; junction bases not matched to a gene: 5. Here the CDR3 reads CASSMGLAGAQETQYF. The CDR3, as DNA: TGTGCCAGTAGTATGGGGCTAGCGGGGGCCCAAGAGACCCAGTACTTC.

This clonotype was counted at least ten times. The CDR3 nucleotides are TGTGCCAGCAGTCCCCCGACAGGGAATGAGCAGTTCTTC. This translates into CASSPPTGNEQFF. This sequence joins TRBV12-3 or TRBV12-4 and TRBJ2-1; TRBD1 matches at 7 bases. With 5 bases clipped from V and 7 bases from J, the junction kept 5 bases outside the gene matches. The CDR3 is 13 residues long.

This clonotype was detected many times. The rearrangement uses TRBV4-1 and TRBJ2-2; a possible D gene is TRBD2 (7 bases). Trimming removed 2 bases from V and 8 bases from J, with 15 bases in between. CDR3 size: 15 residues. From germline, CDR1 is MGHRA and CDR2 YSYEKL. In DNA, the CDR3 is TGCGCCAGCAGCCAACCTTATGGGGGGGCGGGGGAGCTGTTTTTT. It yields the protein CASSQPYGGAGELFF.

The chain has TRBV7-6 and TRBJ2-5; TRBD1 matches at 9 bases. V lost 3 bases and J lost 4; bases outside the gene matches: 6. Germline V gene sequence: CDR1 SGHVS, CDR2 FNYEAQ. The CDR3 runs 15 residues. Here the CDR3 reads CASSLTGGVGETQYF. DNA for the CDR3: TGTGCCAGCAGCTTGACAGGGGGGGTGGGAGAGACCCAGTACTTC.

This chain connects TRBV7-2 to TRBJ1-2, with D hard to call. Germline lookup yields CDR1 SGHTA and CDR2 FQGNSA. V lost 6 bases and J lost 4, with 12 bases in between. This CDR3 region has 13 residues. The CDR3 DNA reads as TGTGCCAGCAGGAAATTGGAGACCTATGGCTACACCTTC. It is translated as CASRKLETYGYTF.

V gene TRBV12-3 or TRBV12-4 combines with J gene TRBJ1-2, with 7 positions matching TRBD1. The CDR3 contains 14 residues. V trimming: 3 bases; J trimming: 4 bases; junction bases outside the gene matches: 5. CDR3 region: CASSLNRGGYGYTF. The CDR3 coding sequence is TGTGCCAGCAGTTTGAACAGGGGTGGCTATGGCTACACCTTC.

Concerning this clonotype: Given a much more abundant clone one base away, this may be a read error. The CDR3 bases are TGTGCCAGCAGTTTATCGTCGGCCGCTCCCGTGGGCTACGCCTTC. Protein product: CASSLSSAAPVGYAF. The chain combines TRBV27 with TRBJ1-2; D remains ambiguous. Germline assignment: CDR1 MNHEY and CDR2 SMNVEV (reference sequence). The CDR3 runs 15 residues.